One sample yielded the 25 T cell receptor beta chains listed below, sequenced in a study of T cell responses to AZD1222 COVID-19 vaccine. TCRdb's table, derived via immunoSEQ multiplex PCR, lists solely in-frame clones and lacks some. This sample has 90,000 to 120,000 clones, with roughly nine tenths found just once. This sample comprised peripheral blood, obtained on day 0 of AZD1222 vaccination. The receptors were sampled from an adult in good health.

This CDR3 is CATSRGQPNTEAFF. CDR3 bases: TGTGCCACCAGCAGAGGACAGCCGAACACTGAAGCTTTCTTT. The chain uses TRBV15 and TRBJ1-1; D may be TRBD1 (5 bases). The CDR3 runs to 14 residues. Trimming pared 1 base from V and 1 base from J, leaving 7 bases between. Germline loops: CDR1 LNHNV, CDR2 YYDKDF (reference sequence).

Points on this clone: Additional DNA sequences in this sample encode the identical CDR3. The chain has TRBV6-1 and TRBJ2-3, with D hard to call. Germline loops: CDR1 MNHNS, CDR2 SASEGT. The germline V and J ends were trimmed by 2 bases and 3 bases, with 6 bases remaining between them. The CDR3 loop spans 13 amino acids. CDR3 loop: CASSEPLTDTQYF. In nucleotides, the CDR3 is TGTGCCAGCAGTGAACCGTTGACAGATACGCAGTATTTT.

The J gene is TRBJ1-5, the V gene TRBV7-3; possibly TRBD1 for D (6 bases). CDR3 size: 13 residues. The germline V gene encodes CDR1 SGHTA and CDR2 FQGTGA. With 5 bases removed from V and 5 bases from J, the gap between germline ends came to 10 bases. This CDR3 reads CASSPGQYQPQHF. CDR3 sequence (DNA): TGTGCCAGCAGCCCAGGACAGTATCAGCCCCAGCATTTT.

The chain recombines TRBV5-1 with TRBJ2-7; no firm D call. The CDR3 spans 11 residues. V lost 5 bases, J lost 6 bases, and 9 bases lay in between. CDR1 and CDR2 (germline): SGHRS, YFSETQ. CDR3: CASRDSREQYF. CDR3 nucleotides: TGCGCCAGCAGGGATTCCCGCGAGCAGTACTTC.

The V gene is TRBV19, the J gene TRBJ1-1; unclear D gene. Germline V CDR1 and CDR2: LNHDA, SQIVND (reference sequence). The length of the CDR3 is 13 residues. Trimming stripped 1 base from V and 5 bases from J, with 8 bases between. The CDR3 coding sequence is TGTGCCAGTAGTATAGTGGTACAGACTGAAGCTTTCTTT. Translation gives CASSIVVQTEAFF.

The chain couples TRBV18 to TRBJ2-5; tentatively, D is TRBD1 or TRBD2 (5 bases each). Trimming took off 5 bases at V and 3 bases at J, with 10 bases between the two ends. This CDR3 spans 13 amino acids. Germline V lookup: CDR1 KGHSH, CDR2 LQKENI. DNA of the CDR3: TGTGCCAGCTCAGGGCAGGGAGAAGAGACCCAGTACTTC. Protein product: CASSGQGEETQYF.

The chain combines TRBV7-2 with TRBJ2-5; 14 nucleotides match TRBD2. The CDR3 extends over 16 amino acids. Germline V gene data show CDR1 as SGHTA and CDR2 as FQGNSA. The V and J ends lost 7 bases and 8 bases, in that order; junction bases with no gene match: 12. CDR3 sequence: CASTLGLAGGGDTQYF. The CDR3 DNA reads as TGTGCCAGCACCCTAGGACTAGCGGGGGGCGGGGACACCCAGTACTTC.

The chain has TRBV6-5 and TRBJ2-5, with TRBD2 identical over 9 bases. Unmatched junction bases numbered 5, after V lost 4 bases and J lost 2 bases. There are 15 residues in the CDR3. CDR1 is MNHEY and CDR2 is SVGAGI in the germline V gene. The chain's CDR3 is CASSWRGGGQETQYF. The CDR3 DNA reads as TGTGCCAGCAGTTGGCGGGGGGGCGGGCAAGAGACCCAGTACTTC.

The CDR3 DNA sequence: TGTGCCAGCAGTCCGAATGGGGCGGGGGGCAATCAGCCCCAGCATTTT. Translating it yields CASSPNGAGGNQPQHF. V usage is TRBV28 and J usage is TRBJ1-5, with D perhaps matching TRBD1 (5 bases). V gave up 5 bases and J gave up 2 bases, with 16 bases separating them. The CDR3 runs to 16 residues. The germline V gene has CDR1 MDHEN and CDR2 SYDVKM.

The chain joins TRBV5-1 to TRBJ2-5; 13 bases align to TRBD2. Germline assignment: CDR1 SGHRS and CDR2 YFSETQ. The CDR3 has 16 amino acids. V shed 4 bases, J shed 5 bases, and the junction held 8 bases outside the gene matches. The CDR3 loop reads CASSGTSGAPWETQYF. Written as DNA, the CDR3 is TGCGCCAGCAGCGGGACTAGCGGGGCCCCTTGGGAGACCCAGTACTTC.

The V call is TRBV13, the J call TRBJ2-7; D might be TRBD1 (5 bases). The V and J ends lost 5 bases and 2 bases respectively, with 10 bases between them. This CDR3 region has 13 residues. Germline V lookup: CDR1 PRHDT, CDR2 FYEKMQ (reference sequence). The CDR3 DNA follows: TGTGCCAGCAGCCAAGGGGCAGCCTACGAGCAGTACTTC. Encoded protein: CASSQGAAYEQYF.

Notes on this clone: The same CDR3 arises from other DNA sequences in this sample as well. This chain links TRBV7-9 with TRBJ2-5; 7 nucleotides agree with TRBD1. V shed 4 bases and J 5 bases; nucleotides not matched to a gene: 4. Germline V gene sequence: CDR1 SEHNR, CDR2 FQNEAQ (reference sequence). The CDR3 covers 13 residues. CDR3 protein: CASSSRGPETQYF. CDR3 nucleotides: TGTGCCAGCAGCTCTAGGGGGCCCGAGACCCAGTACTTC.

The DNA for the CDR3 is TGTGCCAGCAGTAGGACGGGAGCTAACTATGGCTACACCTTC. Its translation: CASSRTGANYGYTF. This chain links TRBV6-2 or TRBV6-3 with TRBJ1-2; D ambiguous. The CDR3 consists of 14 residues. The germline V and J ends were trimmed by 5 bases and 0 bases, with 10 bases remaining between them. The V gene's germline CDR1 is MNHEY and CDR2 SVGEGT.

The chain carries TRBV6-2 or TRBV6-3 and TRBJ1-2; TRBD1 matches 8 bases. CDR1 and CDR2 from the germline V gene are MNHEY and SVGEGT. J gave up 4 bases and V 6 bases, and 7 bases lay outside the gene matches. This CDR3 comprises 14 residues. The CDR3 is CASSLGQGLYGYTF. The CDR3 DNA is TGTGCCAGCAGCCTAGGACAGGGACTCTATGGCTACACCTTC.

J is TRBJ2-7 and V is TRBV7-9; D is ambiguous. There are 11 residues in the CDR3. The V end was cut by 2 bases, the J end by 2 bases, with 1 base between. In germline, CDR1 is SEHNR, CDR2 FQNEAQ (reference sequence). CDR3 in amino acids: CASSLTYEQYF. The CDR3 region has the DNA TGTGCCAGCAGCTTAACCTACGAGCAGTACTTC.

This rearrangement joins TRBV5-1 to TRBJ2-3, with D possibly matching TRBD1 (5 bases). CDR1 and CDR2 (germline): SGHRS, YFSETQ. V shed 0 bases and J shed 0 bases, with 8 bases lying between them. The CDR3 is 15 residues long. As DNA, the CDR3 is TGCGCCAGCAGCTTGGAAGGGGTCAGCACAGATACGCAGTATTTT. Its translation is CASSLEGVSTDTQYF.

The V and J genes are TRBV18 and TRBJ1-1; 7 bases fit TRBD1. The trim removed 5 bases at V and 6 bases at J, leaving 6 bases unmatched. Germline values: CDR1 KGHSH, CDR2 LQKENI. The CDR3 runs to 13 residues. The CDR3 loop is CASSTQGRAEAFF. DNA of the CDR3: TGTGCCAGCTCAACACAGGGGAGGGCTGAAGCTTTCTTT.

In its sample, this clone was seen once. The chain joins TRBV5-1 to TRBJ2-3; the D gene is possibly TRBD2 (6 bases). This CDR3 has 15 amino acids. Germline CDR1 is SGHRS and CDR2 is YFSETQ. V was cut by 4 bases and J by 0 bases, with 12 bases left in between. The CDR3 loop is CASSLGSTSTDTQYF. CDR3 bases: TGCGCCAGCAGCCTCGGGAGTACTAGCACAGATACGCAGTATTTT. Full variable domain (outside the CDR3, taken from reference TRBV5-1 and TRBJ2-3): KAGVTQTPRYLIKTRGQQVTLSCSPISGHRSVSWYQQTPGQGLQFLFEYFSETQRNKGNFPGRFSGRQFSNSRSEMNVSTLELGDSALYLCASSLGSTSTDTQYFGPGTRLTVL.

CDR3 DNA: TGTGCCAGCAGCTCCCCAGGAGGGGACTATGGCTACACCTTC. It yields the protein CASSSPGGDYGYTF. The chain is built from TRBV7-9 and TRBJ1-2; a weak D match, TRBD1 (5 bases). CDR3 length: 14 residues. Per germline, CDR1 SEHNR and CDR2 FQNEAQ (reference sequence). The ends were cut back, 4 bases at V and 3 bases at J, with 12 bases in the middle.

This chain connects TRBV7-9 to TRBJ2-2; a possible D gene is TRBD2 (5 bases). Trimming shortened V by 3 bases and J by 4 bases, and 24 bases separated the two germline ends. The CDR3 totals 19 residues. Germline V gene sequence: CDR1 SEHNR, CDR2 FQNEAQ (reference sequence). The CDR3 spells CASSFPEGGVSEITGELFF. In DNA, the CDR3 is TGTGCCAGCAGCTTCCCCGAGGGTGGGGTTAGCGAGATCACCGGGGAGCTGTTTTTT. The variable domain in full, completed from reference TRBV7-9 and TRBJ2-2, reads DTGVSQNPRHKITKRGQNVTFRCDPISEHNRLYWYRQTLGQGPEFLTYFQNEAQLEKSRLLSDRFSAERPKGSFSTLEIQRTEQGDSAMYLCASSFPEGGVSEITGELFFGEGSRLTVL.

V and J are TRBV2 and TRBJ1-1, with D possibly TRBD1 on 6 matching bases. V was shortened by 6 bases and J by 4 bases, with 18 bases between the two germline ends. The CDR3 is made up of 15 amino acids. CDR1 and CDR2 from the germline V gene are SNHLY and FYNNEI. Here the CDR3 reads CASSGTQGRSTEAFF. CDR3 bases: TGTGCCAGCAGCGGAACACAGGGCAGAAGCACTGAAGCTTTCTTT.

The V call is TRBV24-1, the J call TRBJ1-5, with D hard to call. V lost 4 bases and J 4 bases, leaving 10 bases between the germline ends. Germline CDR1 KGHDR, CDR2 SFDVKD. The length of the CDR3 is 14 residues. This CDR3 is CATSDHRSNQPQHF. The CDR3 region has the DNA TGTGCCACCAGTGACCATAGGTCGAATCAGCCCCAGCATTTT.

J is TRBJ2-7 and V is TRBV6-4; 10 bases are a match to TRBD2. CDR3 size: 15 residues. With 6 bases clipped from V and 2 bases from J, the junction kept 7 bases outside the gene matches. In germline, CDR1 is MRHNA, CDR2 SNTAGT. The CDR3 region is CASRPRLAGAYEQYF. CDR3 nucleotide sequence: TGTGCCAGCAGGCCACGGCTAGCGGGAGCCTACGAGCAGTACTTC.

The chain has TRBV7-6 and TRBJ2-2; D gene ambiguous. The V gene lost 7 bases and the J gene lost 1 base, with 4 bases spanning the gap. The germline gives CDR1 SGHVS, CDR2 FNYEAQ. CDR3 size: 12 residues. CDR3 region: CASTQNTGELFF. Here the CDR3 DNA reads TGTGCCAGCACCCAGAACACCGGGGAGCTGTTTTTT.

The chain couples TRBV7-9 to TRBJ1-2; possibly TRBD1 for D (6 bases). The CDR3 totals 17 residues. V was cut by 5 bases and J by 0 bases, with 19 bases left in between. The germline V gene has CDR1 SEHNR and CDR2 FQNEAQ (reference sequence). The CDR3 DNA sequence: TGTGCCAGCAGCAAAACAGGGTCTGGAGGGTCTAACTATGGCTACACCTTC. Translated: CASSKTGSGGSNYGYTF.